This TCR beta chain was observed in a study of human T cells and chemical hapten exposure. Overall study: The upper back received 0.01% DPC by patch testing, with results read at 6 days.

Time point specified: patch test 3, about 24 weeks after DPC sensitization. Indicated treatment: therapeutic diphenylcyclopropenone sensitization with weekly scalp DPC. In its sample, this clonotype was seen a few times. Attachment of unique molecular identifiers to individual cDNA molecules was performed in the library. TCRdb called the RACE reads again in MiXCR, with one record for every CDR3 protein. The repertoire holds 190,000 or so distinct CDR3 sequences, with 20% to 25% as singletons. Trimming left V 7 bases short and J 1 base short, with 17 bases between. Germline V gene sequence: CDR1 MDHEN, CDR2 SYDVKM. The CDR3 totals 16 residues.

This TCR came from a woman aged 40 to 55 with alopecia areata. Some clones in this sample may be carry-over from other donors' samples. The source was whole blood, collected in connection with sensitization to the hapten diphenylcyclopropenone (DPC). The V call is TRBV28, the J call TRBJ1-5, with D unresolved. The CDR3 DNA sequence: TGTGCCAGCACCAGCGGCGGAGGGAGCAGCAATCAGCCCCAGCATTTT. Amino acids: CASTSGGGSSNQPQHF. The full variable domain, rest sourced from reference TRBV28 and TRBJ1-5, is DVKVTQSSRYLVKRTGEKVFLECVQDMDHENMFWYRQDPGLGLRLIYFSYDVKMKEKGDIPEGYSVSREKKERFSLILESASTNQTSMYLCASTSGGGSSNQPQHFGDGTRLSIL.